This TCR beta chain stems from a study of blood T cell repertoires in COVID-19. Overall study context: The origin of the acute and convalescent COVID-19 samples was the United States, Italy and Spain. From T cells, B-cell-depleted T cells, or PBMCs came the material, which was cDNA or gDNA.

Original handling: The assay estimated nucleated cells by amplifying reference gene primers. The repertoire was sequenced with immunoSEQ multiplex PCR; TCRdb's copy has only in-frame clones and lacks some. That table supplies the V and J calls and clone size; D and trimming were determined from the DNA. The sample holds 130,000 to 150,000 clones, around 87% seen once. Germline V gene sequence: CDR1 LGHNT, CDR2 FRNRAP. The length of the CDR3 is 8 residues. As concerns this clone: One junction end disagrees with the germline gene, perhaps due to a read error.

The V gene is TRBV12-5, the J gene TRBJ1-3; D gene unclear. This clonotype was obtained from a woman aged 25 to 39 with acute COVID-19. The sample taken for sequencing was PBMCs or T cells enriched from blood (not recorded which). The CDR3 sequence: CARWARPF. The CDR3 DNA reads as TGTGCTAGGTGGGCACGTCCCTTT.